Shown below are 15 T cell receptor beta chains from a single sample sequenced in a study of control samples from healthy donors and cancer patients. Clones were sequenced by immunoSEQ multiplex PCR, and TCRdb holds only the in-frame ones, with some missing. Of tens of thousands of clones in the sample, about 75% are singletons; the top ten hold 17%. Sequencing was performed on formalin-fixed, paraffin-embedded tissue. Every receptor here comes from a male donor with melanoma.

The chain carries TRBV3-1 (or the pseudogene TRBV3-2) and TRBJ2-5; no reliable D call. Germline loops: CDR1 LGHDT, CDR2 YNNKEL (reference sequence). V dropped 0 bases and J dropped 7 bases, with 15 bases sitting between them. The CDR3 is 15 amino acids. The CDR3 DNA sequence: TGTGCCAGCAGCCAAGATGTACTCCCCGAAAGGACCCAGTACTTC. This codes for CASSQDVLPERTQYF.

This clone has just a few counts. In DNA, the CDR3 is TGTGCCAGTAGTGGGGTTCATAATCAGCCCCAGCATTTT. Translated, it gives CASSGVHNQPQHF. V and J are TRBV19 and TRBJ1-5; D is ambiguous. This CDR3 spans 13 amino acids. The germline V gene encodes CDR1 LNHDA and CDR2 SQIVND (reference sequence). V was trimmed by 5 bases and J by 4 bases, leaving 9 bases between them.

This clone has just one count. This rearrangement joins TRBV15 to TRBJ1-5; D remains ambiguous. This CDR3 is 14 amino acids long. Looked up from germline, CDR1 is LNHNV and CDR2 is YYDKDF (reference sequence). Trimming left V 0 bases short and J 7 bases short, with 10 bases between. This CDR3 is CATSRDRTGQPQHF. Here the CDR3 DNA reads TGTGCCACCAGCAGAGATAGGACGGGACAGCCCCAGCATTTT.

The chain uses TRBV10-3 and TRBJ2-2, with 7 bases matching TRBD2. Germline V gives CDR1 ENHRY, CDR2 SYGVKD. This CDR3 is 14 amino acids long. V lost 3 bases, J lost 7 bases, and 5 bases stayed unmatched. The CDR3 here is CAISDPRGVGELFF. Here the CDR3 DNA reads TGTGCCATCAGTGACCCCCGGGGGGTCGGGGAGCTGTTTTTT.

The chain links TRBV2 to TRBJ2-3; unclear D gene. From germline, CDR1 is SNHLY and CDR2 FYNNEI. With 0 bases removed from V and 12 bases from J, the gap between germline ends came to 19 bases. The CDR3 runs to 15 residues. The CDR3 DNA is TGTGCCAGCAGTGAAGCGCGTGGCATGGGTGGCTTACAGTATTTT. Amino acid sequence: CASSEARGMGGLQYF.

V is TRBV11-2 and J is TRBJ2-7; D not certain. Per germline, CDR1 SGHAT and CDR2 FQNNGV. The CDR3 contains 13 residues. Between the trimmed V and J ends, which lost 4 bases and 11 bases, there was a span of 18 bases. The CDR3 loop reads CASSSVLGPMEYF. For the CDR3, the DNA is TGTGCCAGCAGCTCCGTTTTAGGGCCGATGGAGTACTTC.

The chain employs TRBV24-1 and TRBJ2-1; no reliable D call. This CDR3 region has 13 residues. Trimming stripped 3 bases from V and 4 bases from J, with 6 bases between. CDR1 KGHDR and CDR2 SFDVKD come from the germline V gene. The CDR3 region is CATSDLAYNEQFF. CDR3 DNA: TGTGCCACCAGTGATCTTGCGTACAATGAGCAGTTCTTC.

The chain employs TRBV6-5 and TRBJ2-7; possible D gene TRBD2, 6 bases. The germline V gene encodes CDR1 MNHEY and CDR2 SVGAGI. This CDR3 spans 13 amino acids. The germline V and J ends were trimmed by 6 bases and 5 bases, with 14 bases remaining between them. The DNA for the CDR3 is TGTGCCAGCAGCCCCTCGGGACTGGACGAGCAGTACTTC. This encodes CASSPSGLDEQYF.

The genes are TRBV10-3 and TRBJ2-7; 8 bases map to TRBD1. With V trimmed by 11 bases and J by 7 bases, 10 bases remained unmatched. CDR1 and CDR2 from the germline V gene are ENHRY and SYGVKD. This CDR3 spans 12 amino acids. CDR3 sequence reads: CAARQGSGEQYF. CDR3 sequence (DNA): TGTGCCGCGCGACAGGGGAGCGGGGAGCAGTACTTC.

V is TRBV28 and J is TRBJ1-4, with D possibly being TRBD1 (5 bases). The germline V gene has CDR1 MDHEN and CDR2 SYDVKM. V dropped 9 bases and J dropped 8 bases, with 13 bases sitting between them. The CDR3 runs to 12 residues. CDR3 amino acids: CASYGGEEKLFF. The CDR3 DNA follows: TGTGCCAGTTACGGGGGGGAAGAAAAACTGTTTTTT.

V is TRBV10-1 and J is TRBJ2-2; 10 nucleotides line up with TRBD1. Trimming removed 6 bases from V and 5 bases from J; junction bases left unmatched: 3. The CDR3 runs to 14 residues. CDR1 WNHNN and CDR2 SYGVQD come from the germline V gene (reference sequence). This chain's CDR3 is CASRGTGDTGELFF. The CDR3 bases are TGCGCCAGCAGGGGGACAGGGGATACCGGGGAGCTGTTTTTT.

The chain joins TRBV4-2 to TRBJ2-5; 9 positions match TRBD2. The trim removed 0 bases at V and 4 bases at J, leaving 9 bases unmatched. CDR3 length equals 17 residues. The germline CDR1 and CDR2 sequences are LGHNA and YNFKEQ. CDR3: CASSQDLLASGIETQYF. CDR3 coding DNA: TGTGCCAGCAGCCAAGACCTCCTCGCTAGCGGGATAGAGACCCAGTACTTC.

J is TRBJ1-3 and V is TRBV4-1; D gene ambiguous. The V and J ends lost 3 bases and 0 bases respectively, with 18 bases between them. CDR1 is MGHRA, CDR2 YSYEKL, per germline. CDR3 length: 18 amino acids. The CDR3 nucleotides read TGCGCCAGCAGCCATGAGTCTTCACGCGACACCTCTGGAAACACCATATATTTT. It translates to CASSHESSRDTSGNTIYF.

The chain is built from TRBV6-5 and TRBJ2-1; perhaps TRBD2 as D (7 bases). Trimming took 2 bases from V and 3 from J, leaving 11 bases between them. This CDR3 has 15 residues. Germline assignment: CDR1 MNHEY and CDR2 SVGAGI. The CDR3 here is CASSYRGAYYNEQFF. The DNA for the CDR3 is TGTGCCAGCAGTTACCGGGGGGCCTACTACAATGAGCAGTTCTTC.

This chain links TRBV18 with TRBJ2-5; D unresolved. The CDR3 runs 13 residues. The germline gives CDR1 KGHSH, CDR2 LQKENI. V was pared by 2 bases and J by 2 bases, with 6 bases between. The CDR3 DNA reads as TGTGCCAGCTCACCAGGCAGACAAGAGACCCAGTACTTC. This encodes CASSPGRQETQYF.